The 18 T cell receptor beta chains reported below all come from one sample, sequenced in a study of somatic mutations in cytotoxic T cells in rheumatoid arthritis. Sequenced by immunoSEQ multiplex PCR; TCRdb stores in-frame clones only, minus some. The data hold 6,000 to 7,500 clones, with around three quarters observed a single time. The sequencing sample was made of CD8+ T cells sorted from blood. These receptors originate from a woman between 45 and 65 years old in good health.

The CDR3 here is CASSEGQSYNEQFF. The CDR3 DNA follows: TGTGCCAGCAGCGAGGGACAGAGCTACAATGAGCAGTTCTTC. J is TRBJ2-1 and V is TRBV9, with 7 positions matching TRBD1. After removal of 3 bases from V and 3 bases from J, the junction contained 3 bases not matched to a gene. Germline V gives CDR1 SGDLS, CDR2 YYNGEE. The CDR3 length is 14 residues.

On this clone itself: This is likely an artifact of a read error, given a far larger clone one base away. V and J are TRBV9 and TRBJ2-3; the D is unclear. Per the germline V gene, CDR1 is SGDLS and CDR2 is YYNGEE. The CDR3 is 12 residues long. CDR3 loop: CASSPYTDSQYF. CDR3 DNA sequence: TGTGCCAGCAGCCCGTACACAGATTCGCAGTATTTT.

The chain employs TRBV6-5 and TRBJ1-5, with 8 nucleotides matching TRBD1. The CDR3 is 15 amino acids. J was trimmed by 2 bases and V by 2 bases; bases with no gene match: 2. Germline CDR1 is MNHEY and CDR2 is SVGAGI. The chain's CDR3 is CASSYGQGRNQPQHF. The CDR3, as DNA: TGTGCCAGCAGTTACGGACAGGGACGCAATCAGCCCCAGCATTTT.

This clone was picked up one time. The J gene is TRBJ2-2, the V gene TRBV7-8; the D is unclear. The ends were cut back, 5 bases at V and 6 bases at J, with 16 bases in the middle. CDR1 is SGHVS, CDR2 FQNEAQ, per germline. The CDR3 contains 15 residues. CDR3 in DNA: TGTGCCAGCAGCCTTTCTGCACCGTCGGCCGGGGAGCTGTTTTTT. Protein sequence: CASSLSAPSAGELFF.

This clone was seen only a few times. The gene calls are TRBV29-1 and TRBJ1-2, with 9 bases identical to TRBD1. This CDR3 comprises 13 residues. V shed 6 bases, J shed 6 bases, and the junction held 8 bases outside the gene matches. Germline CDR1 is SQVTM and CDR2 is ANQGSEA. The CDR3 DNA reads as TGCAGCGTCCCTCCCGGGACAGGGAATGGCTACACCTTC. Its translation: CSVPPGTGNGYTF.

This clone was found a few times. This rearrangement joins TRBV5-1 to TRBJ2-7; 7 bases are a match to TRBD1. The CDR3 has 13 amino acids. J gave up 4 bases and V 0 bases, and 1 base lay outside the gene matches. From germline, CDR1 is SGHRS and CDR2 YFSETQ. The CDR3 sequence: CASSLETGYEQYF. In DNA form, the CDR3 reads TGCGCCAGCAGCTTGGAGACAGGGTACGAGCAGTACTTC.

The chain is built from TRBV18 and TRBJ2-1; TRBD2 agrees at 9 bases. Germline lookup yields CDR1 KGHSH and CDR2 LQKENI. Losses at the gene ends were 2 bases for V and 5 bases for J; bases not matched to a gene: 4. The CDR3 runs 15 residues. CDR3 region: CASSPSSGTNNEQFF. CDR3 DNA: TGTGCCAGCTCACCATCTAGCGGGACGAACAATGAGCAGTTCTTC. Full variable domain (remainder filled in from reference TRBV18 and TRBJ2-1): NAGVMQNPRHLVRRRGQEARLRCSPMKGHSHVYWYRQLPEEGLKFMVYLQKENIIDESGMPKERFSAEFPKEGPSILRIQQVVRGDSAAYFCASSPSSGTNNEQFFGPGTRLTVL.

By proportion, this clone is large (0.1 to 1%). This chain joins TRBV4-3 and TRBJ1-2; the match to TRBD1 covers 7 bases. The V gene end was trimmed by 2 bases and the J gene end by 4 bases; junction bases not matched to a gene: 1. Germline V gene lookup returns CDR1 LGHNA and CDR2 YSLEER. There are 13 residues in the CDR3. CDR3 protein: CASSQRDSYGYTF. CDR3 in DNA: TGCGCCAGCAGCCAACGGGACAGCTATGGCTACACCTTC.

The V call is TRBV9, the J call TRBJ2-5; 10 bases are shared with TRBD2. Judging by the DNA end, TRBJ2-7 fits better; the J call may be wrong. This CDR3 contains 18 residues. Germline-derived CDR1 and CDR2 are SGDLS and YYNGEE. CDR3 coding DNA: TGTGCCAGCAGCACAAACCCCTTTCAGCGGGGGGGCTCCTACGAGCAGTACTTC. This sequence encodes CASSTNPFQRGGSYEQYF.

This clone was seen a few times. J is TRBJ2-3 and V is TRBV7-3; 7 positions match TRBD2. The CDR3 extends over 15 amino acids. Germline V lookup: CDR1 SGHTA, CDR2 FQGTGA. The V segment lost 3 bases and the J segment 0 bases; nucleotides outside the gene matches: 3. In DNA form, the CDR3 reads TGTGCCAGCAGCTTGGTGGGGGGGAGCACAGATACGCAGTATTTT. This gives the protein CASSLVGGSTDTQYF.

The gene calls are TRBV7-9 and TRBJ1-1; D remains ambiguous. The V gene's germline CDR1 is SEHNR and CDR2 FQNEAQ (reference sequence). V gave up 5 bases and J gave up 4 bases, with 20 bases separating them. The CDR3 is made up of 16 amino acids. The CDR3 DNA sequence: TGTGCCAGCAGCAACTCGACGGGAGCCTTAGCCACTGAAGCTTTCTTT. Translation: CASSNSTGALATEAFF.

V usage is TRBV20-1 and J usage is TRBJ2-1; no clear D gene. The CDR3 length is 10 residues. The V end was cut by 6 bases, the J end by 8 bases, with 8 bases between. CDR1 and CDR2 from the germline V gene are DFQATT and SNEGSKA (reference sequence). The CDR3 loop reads CSASEDEQFF. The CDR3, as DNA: TGCAGTGCGAGCGAGGATGAGCAGTTCTTC.

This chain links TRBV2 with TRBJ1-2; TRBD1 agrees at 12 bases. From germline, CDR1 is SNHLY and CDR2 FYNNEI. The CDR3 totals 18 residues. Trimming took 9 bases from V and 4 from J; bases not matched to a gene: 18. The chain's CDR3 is CASARRGQGAPFGYGYTF. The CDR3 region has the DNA TGTGCCAGTGCCCGGAGGGGACAGGGGGCACCCTTTGGCTATGGCTACACCTTC.

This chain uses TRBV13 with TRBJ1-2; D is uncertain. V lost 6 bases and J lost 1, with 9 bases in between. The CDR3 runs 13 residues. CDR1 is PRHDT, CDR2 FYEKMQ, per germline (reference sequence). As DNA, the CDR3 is TGTGCCAGCAGAAGGGAGGATAACTATGGCTACACCTTC. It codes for CASRREDNYGYTF.

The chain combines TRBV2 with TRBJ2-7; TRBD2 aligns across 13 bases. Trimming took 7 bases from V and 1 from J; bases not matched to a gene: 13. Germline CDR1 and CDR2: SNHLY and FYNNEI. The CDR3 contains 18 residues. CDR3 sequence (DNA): TGTGCCAGCACCAAACAGGGACTAGCGGGGTACGTTTCCTACGAGCAGTACTTC. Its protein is CASTKQGLAGYVSYEQYF.

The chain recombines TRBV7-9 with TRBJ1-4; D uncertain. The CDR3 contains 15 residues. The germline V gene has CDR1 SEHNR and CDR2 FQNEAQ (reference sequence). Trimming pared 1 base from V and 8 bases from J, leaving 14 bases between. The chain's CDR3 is CASSLGEGYWEKLFF. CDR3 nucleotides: TGTGCCAGCAGCTTAGGAGAGGGTTATTGGGAAAAACTGTTTTTT.

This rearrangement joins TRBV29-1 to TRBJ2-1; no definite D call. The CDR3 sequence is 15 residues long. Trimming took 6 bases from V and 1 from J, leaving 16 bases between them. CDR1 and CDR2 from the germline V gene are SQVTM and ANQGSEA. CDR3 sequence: CSVPGPYGSYNEQFF. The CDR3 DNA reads TGCAGCGTCCCTGGTCCATACGGGTCCTACAATGAGCAGTTCTTC.

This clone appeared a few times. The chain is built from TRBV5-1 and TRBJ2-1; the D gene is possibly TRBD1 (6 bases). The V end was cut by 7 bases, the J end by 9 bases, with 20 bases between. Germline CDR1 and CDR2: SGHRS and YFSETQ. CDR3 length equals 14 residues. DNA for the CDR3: TGCGCCAGCGGTACAGGGCTCGGAACAATTGAGCAGTTCTTC. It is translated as CASGTGLGTIEQFF.